This record covers a single T cell receptor (beta chain). Germline V gene data show CDR1 as SGHVS and CDR2 as FQNEAQ. The CDR3 runs to 15 residues. V dropped 1 base and J dropped 8 bases, with 14 bases sitting between them. Using immunoSEQ multiplex PCR, the repertoire was profiled, and TCRdb retains in-frame clones only, with some absent. This sample carries tens of thousands of clones, roughly nine tenths of them seen once, and the ten largest clones take about 12%. The data originate from a study of OX40 agonist ivuxolimab in advanced cancers. The input for sequencing was CD4+ or CD8+ T cells sorted from blood, taken in a trial of the OX40 agonist ivuxolimab. The chain carries TRBV7-8 and TRBJ1-4; the D is unclear. This clonotype was sampled from an adult with an advanced solid tumor such as melanoma, head and neck, liver or kidney cancer. CDR3: CASSLVGNEGEKLFF. The CDR3 DNA reads as TGTGCCAGCAGCTTAGTTGGGAACGAGGGCGAAAAACTGTTTTTT.